The 2 T cell receptor beta chains below come from one sample, sequenced in a study of OX40 agonist ivuxolimab in advanced cancers. Libraries were prepared by immunoSEQ multiplex PCR; TCRdb keeps only in-frame clonotypes and omits some of them. This table holds tens of thousands of clones, 88% found once. Sequenced material: CD4+ or CD8+ T cells sorted from blood, taken in a trial of the OX40 agonist ivuxolimab. The receptors were gathered from an adult with an advanced solid tumor such as melanoma, head and neck, liver or kidney cancer.

There are a few counts of this clone. The chain recombines TRBV29-1 with TRBJ1-2; 11 nucleotides match TRBD1. J lost 8 bases, V lost 5 bases, and 13 bases had no gene match. Germline lookup yields CDR1 SQVTM and CDR2 ANQGSEA. The CDR3 totals 15 residues. CDR3 sequence reads: CSVFFVGQGAIGYTF. CDR3 DNA sequence: TGCAGCGTTTTTTTTGTCGGACAGGGGGCAATCGGCTACACCTTC.

This clone was seen a single time. The V and J genes are TRBV28 and TRBJ1-2, with D unresolved. Trimming removed 6 bases from V and 7 bases from J, with 6 bases in between. The germline V gene encodes CDR1 MDHEN and CDR2 SYDVKM. CDR3 size: 10 residues. CDR3 bases: TGTGCCAGCAGATTGTTTGGCTACACCTTC. Translation: CASRLFGYTF.